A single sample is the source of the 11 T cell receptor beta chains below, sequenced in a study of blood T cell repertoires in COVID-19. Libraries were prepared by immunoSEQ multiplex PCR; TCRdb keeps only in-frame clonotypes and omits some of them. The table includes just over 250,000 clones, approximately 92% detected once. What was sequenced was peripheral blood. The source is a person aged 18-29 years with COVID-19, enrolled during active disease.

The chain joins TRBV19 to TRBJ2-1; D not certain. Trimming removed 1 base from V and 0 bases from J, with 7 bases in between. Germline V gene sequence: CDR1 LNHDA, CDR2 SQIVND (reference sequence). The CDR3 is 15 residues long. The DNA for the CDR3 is TGTGCCAGTAGTATAGCGGGTAGCTCCTACAATGAGCAGTTCTTC. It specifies CASSIAGSSYNEQFF.

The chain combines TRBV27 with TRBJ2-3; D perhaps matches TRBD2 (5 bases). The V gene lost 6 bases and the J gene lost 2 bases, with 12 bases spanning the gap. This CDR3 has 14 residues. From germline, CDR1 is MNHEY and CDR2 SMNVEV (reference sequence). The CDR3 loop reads CASSSLEYTDTQYF. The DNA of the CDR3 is TGTGCCAGCAGCTCACTAGAGTACACAGATACGCAGTATTTT.

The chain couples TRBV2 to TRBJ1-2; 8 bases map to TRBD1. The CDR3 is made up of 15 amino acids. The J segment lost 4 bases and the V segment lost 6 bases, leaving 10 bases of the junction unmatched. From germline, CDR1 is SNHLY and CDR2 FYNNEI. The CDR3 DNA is TGTGCCAGCAGCGACCAGGGTCAGGGGGCCTATGGCTACACCTTC. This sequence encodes CASSDQGQGAYGYTF.

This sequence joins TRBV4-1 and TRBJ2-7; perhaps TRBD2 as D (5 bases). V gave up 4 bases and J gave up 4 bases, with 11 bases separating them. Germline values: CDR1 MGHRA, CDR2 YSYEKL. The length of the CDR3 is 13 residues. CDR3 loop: CASSLGVGYEQYF. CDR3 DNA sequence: TGCGCCAGCAGCCTCGGGGTTGGGTACGAGCAGTACTTC.

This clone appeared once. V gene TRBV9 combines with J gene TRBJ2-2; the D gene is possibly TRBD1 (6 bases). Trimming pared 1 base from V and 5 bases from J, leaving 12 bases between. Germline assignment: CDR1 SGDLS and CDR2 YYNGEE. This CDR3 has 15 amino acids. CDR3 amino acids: CASSVSGAVTGELFF. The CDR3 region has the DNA TGTGCCAGCAGCGTATCAGGGGCGGTTACCGGGGAGCTGTTTTTT.

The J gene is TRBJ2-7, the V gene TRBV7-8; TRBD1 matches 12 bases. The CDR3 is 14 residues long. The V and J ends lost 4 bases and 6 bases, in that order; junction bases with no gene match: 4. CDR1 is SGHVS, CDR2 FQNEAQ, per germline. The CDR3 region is CASSSGQGAIEQYF. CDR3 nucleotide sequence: TGTGCCAGCAGCTCGGGACAGGGGGCGATCGAGCAGTACTTC.

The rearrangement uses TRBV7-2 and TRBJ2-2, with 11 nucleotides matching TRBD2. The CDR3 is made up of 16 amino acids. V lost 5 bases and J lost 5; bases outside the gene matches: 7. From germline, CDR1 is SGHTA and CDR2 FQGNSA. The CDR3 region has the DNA TGTGCCAGCAGCCCGGCCCGACTAGCGGGAACCGGGGAGCTGTTTTTT. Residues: CASSPARLAGTGELFF.

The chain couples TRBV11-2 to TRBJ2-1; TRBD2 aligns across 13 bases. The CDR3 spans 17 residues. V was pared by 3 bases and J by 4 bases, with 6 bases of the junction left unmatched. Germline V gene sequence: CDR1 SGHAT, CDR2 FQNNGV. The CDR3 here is CASSLELAGGRYNEQFF. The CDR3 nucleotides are TGTGCCAGCAGCTTGGAACTAGCGGGGGGGAGGTACAATGAGCAGTTCTTC.

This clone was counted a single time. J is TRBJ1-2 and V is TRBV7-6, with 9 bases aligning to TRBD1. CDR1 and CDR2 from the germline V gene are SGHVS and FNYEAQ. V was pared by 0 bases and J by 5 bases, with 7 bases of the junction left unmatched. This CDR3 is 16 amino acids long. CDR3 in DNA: TGTGCCAGCAGCTTAGCCGGGACAGGGTTAGGATATGGCTACACCTTC. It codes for CASSLAGTGLGYGYTF.

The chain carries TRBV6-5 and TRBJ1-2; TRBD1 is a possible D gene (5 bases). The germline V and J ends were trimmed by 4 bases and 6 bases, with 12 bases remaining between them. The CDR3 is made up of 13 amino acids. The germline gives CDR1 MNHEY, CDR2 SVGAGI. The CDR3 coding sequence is TGTGCCAGCAGTTCCCGCGGGGGGAATGGCTACACCTTC. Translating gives CASSSRGGNGYTF.

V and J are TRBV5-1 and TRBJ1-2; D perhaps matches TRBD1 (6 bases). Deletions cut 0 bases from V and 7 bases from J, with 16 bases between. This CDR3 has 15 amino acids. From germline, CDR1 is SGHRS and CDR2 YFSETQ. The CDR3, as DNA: TGCGCCAGCAGCTTGGTGGTACAGGGTTTCGCTGGCTACACCTTC. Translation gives CASSLVVQGFAGYTF.